This is a list of T cell receptor beta chains from one sample in a study of T cells in Graves' hyperthyroidism and ophthalmopathy. One entry per CDR3 protein, called by TCRdb with MiXCR from the multiplex PCR reads. The sample lists 45,000 or so distinct CDR3 sequences; 45% to 50% were seen once. Input material: peripheral blood or thyroid tissue (not recorded which). These receptors were collected from a woman between 50 and 59 years old with Graves' hyperthyroidism. The CDR3 runs from the conserved cysteine through the conserved F or W. The D gene is left open where the match is weak. Size tells how often a clone was seen (once, few, many) or the class of an expanded clone, and some rows leave it out.

>TRBV9|TRBD2|TRBJ2-3|many
TGTGCCAGCAGCGTTATAGCGGGAGAGGGAGATACGCAGTATTTT
CASSVIAGEGDTQYF
>TRBV10-3|NA|TRBJ2-5|NA
TGTGCCATCAGTGAGGAGGGGATGATGGAGACCCAGTACTTC
CAISEEGMMETQYF
>TRBV7-2|TRBD2|TRBJ2-7|NA
TGTGCCAGCAGCTTCCTACTAGCGGGAGGGCCGTCCTACGAGCAGTACTTC
CASSFLLAGGPSYEQYF
>TRBV19|NA|TRBJ1-1|many
TGTGCCAGTAGTATAGATCTATACCGACTTGAAGTTTTCTTT
CASSIDLYRLEVFF
>TRBV28|TRBD1|TRBJ1-5|NA
TGTGCCAGCAGTAGAAACCGGGACAGGAACAATCAGCCCCAGCATTTT
CASSRNRDRNNQPQHF
>TRBV7-9|NA|TRBJ2-7|NA
TGTGCCAGCAGCTTAGAGGGCGGCATGACCTACGAGCAGTACTTC
CASSLEGGMTYEQYF
>TRBV19|NA|TRBJ1-1|NA
TGTGCCAGCAGAAACAGGGAGGACGGCACTGAAGCTTTCTTT
CASRNREDGTEAFF
>TRBV7-9|TRBD2|TRBJ2-7|NA
TGTGCCAGCAGCCGACTAGCGGGAGGGCCTAGGGAGCAGTACTTC
CASSRLAGGPREQYF
>TRBV10-3|NA|TRBJ1-6|NA
TGTGCCATCAGTGGCCCGGACAGAAATTCACCCCTCCACTTT
CAISGPDRNSPLHF
>TRBV7-3|TRBD1|TRBJ2-3|NA
TGTGCCAGCAGCCCCCAGGGGGTGGGCACAGATACGCAGTATTTT
CASSPQGVGTDTQYF
>TRBV6-5|NA|TRBJ1-2|many
TGTGCCAGCAGTTCCATCCGGGGTGGCTACACCTTC
CASSSIRGGYTF